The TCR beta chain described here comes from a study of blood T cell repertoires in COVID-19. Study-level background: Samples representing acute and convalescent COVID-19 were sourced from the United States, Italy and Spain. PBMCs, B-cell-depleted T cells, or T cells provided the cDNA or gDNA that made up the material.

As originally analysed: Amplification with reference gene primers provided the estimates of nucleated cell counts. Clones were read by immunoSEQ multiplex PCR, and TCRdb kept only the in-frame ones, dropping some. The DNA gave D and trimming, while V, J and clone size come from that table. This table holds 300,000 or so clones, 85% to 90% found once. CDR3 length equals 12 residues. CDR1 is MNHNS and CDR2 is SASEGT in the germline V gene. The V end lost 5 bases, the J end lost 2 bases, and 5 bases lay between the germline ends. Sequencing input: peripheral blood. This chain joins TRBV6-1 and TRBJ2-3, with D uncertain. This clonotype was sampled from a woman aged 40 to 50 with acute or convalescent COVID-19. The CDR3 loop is CASSSYTDTQYF. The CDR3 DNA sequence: TGTGCCAGCAGTTCTTACACAGATACGCAGTATTTT.